The entry that follows covers one T cell receptor (beta chain) sequence. This clone was seen more than once but under ten times. Its specific antigen is unknown. Per-base quality was not reported, and no clone a single base away is much larger than it. The data derive from a study of blood T cell repertoires in COVID-19 (dated by TCRdb to 2019 to 2021). In the study overall: Collaborator samples came from the United States, Italy and Spain and covered acute and convalescent phases of COVID-19. The material from the prospective study consisted of cDNA or gDNA derived from T cells, B-cell-depleted T cells, or PBMCs. Subjects who had been exposed to COVID-19, were actively infected with it, or had recovered from it provided the deeply sampled blood TCRbeta repertoires that made up the dataset. The repertoires were released in a freely available public database meant as a resource for research on the immune response to SARS-CoV-2. The samples were drawn from two sources: the first 160 participants of the ongoing ImmuneRACE study, and 950 to 1,500 subjects contributed by 6 global collaborators. The sample metadata nearly always contained a de-identified subject ID, COVID-19 status, age in years and sex. Where available, HLA class I and class II types were taken from metadata supplied by the sample provider and were not determined by assay-based typing.

At one collaborating source in Seattle, patients were enrolled during active infection and were followed longitudinally through the course of disease. Each collaborating institution followed its own protocols to collect whole blood in K2EDTA tubes. For TCRbeta analysis, collaborator samples were shipped as frozen whole blood, as isolated PBMCs, or as DNA extracted from either sample type. Study-wide conclusions, independent of this receptor: Clinical and demographic metadata were provided uncurated, with the amount varying by source and participant.

Sequences KGHSH (CDR1) and LQKENI (CDR2) are obtained from the germline V gene. The CDR3 measures 13 amino acids from cysteine to phenylalanine. CDR3 DNA only is kept here, 39 bases in frame from base 1. Deletion took 4 bases off V and 14 bases off J, with a span of 15 bases between the germline ends. The immunoSEQ Assay, a bias-controlled multiplex PCR, was used to amplify TCRbeta CDR3 regions from genomic DNA. Per the authors' processing: The number of nucleated cells in each sample was estimated by amplification of reference gene primers within the assay. To quantify the absolute abundance of each unique TCRbeta CDR3 rearrangement, sequence reads were collapsed and filtered. Productive Simpson clonality was computed per sample as the square root of Simpson's diversity index over productive rearrangements. TCRdb stores this immuneACCESS table with in-frame sequences only. Part of the clones is absent; in the studies checked, under half of the shortfall reflects unresolved V genes, and no reason is known for the rest. D and trimming were read from the DNA, whereas the V and J calls and clone size are those reported in that table. The sample yields 390,000 or so clones; about 89% were counted once. The ten largest clones represent approximately 3% of the sample.

Sequencing used peripheral blood. The chain was built from TRBV18 and TRBJ1-6; the best D guess is TRBD1, with 5 bases matching. The receptor was derived from a woman aged 30 to 39 with COVID-19, enrolled during active disease. The DNA reads TGTGCCAGCTCACGAACGCAGGGCGCATCCCTCCACTTT. It specifies CASSRTQGASLHF. Full variable domain (CDR3 extended with the reference TRBV18 and TRBJ1-6 proteins): NAGVMQNPRHLVRRRGQEARLRCSPMKGHSHVYWYRQLPEEGLKFMVYLQKENIIDESGMPKERFSAEFPKEGPSILRIQQVVRGDSAAYFCASSRTQGASLHFGNGTRLTVT.